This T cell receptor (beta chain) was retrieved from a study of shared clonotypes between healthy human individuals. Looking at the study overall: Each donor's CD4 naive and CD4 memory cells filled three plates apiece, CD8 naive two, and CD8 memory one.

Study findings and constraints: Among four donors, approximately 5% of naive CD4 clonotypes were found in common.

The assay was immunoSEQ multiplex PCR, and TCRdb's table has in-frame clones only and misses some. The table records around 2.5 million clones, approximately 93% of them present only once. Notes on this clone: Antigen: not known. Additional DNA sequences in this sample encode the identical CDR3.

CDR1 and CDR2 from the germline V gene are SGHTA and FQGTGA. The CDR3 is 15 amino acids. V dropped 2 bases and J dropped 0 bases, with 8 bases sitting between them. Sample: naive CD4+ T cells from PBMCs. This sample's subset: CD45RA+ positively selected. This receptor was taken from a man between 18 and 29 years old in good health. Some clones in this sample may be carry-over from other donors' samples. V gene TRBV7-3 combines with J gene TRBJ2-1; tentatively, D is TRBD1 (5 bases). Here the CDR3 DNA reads TGTGCCAGCAGCTTATCAGGGTCCTCCTACAATGAGCAGTTCTTC. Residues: CASSLSGSSYNEQFF.